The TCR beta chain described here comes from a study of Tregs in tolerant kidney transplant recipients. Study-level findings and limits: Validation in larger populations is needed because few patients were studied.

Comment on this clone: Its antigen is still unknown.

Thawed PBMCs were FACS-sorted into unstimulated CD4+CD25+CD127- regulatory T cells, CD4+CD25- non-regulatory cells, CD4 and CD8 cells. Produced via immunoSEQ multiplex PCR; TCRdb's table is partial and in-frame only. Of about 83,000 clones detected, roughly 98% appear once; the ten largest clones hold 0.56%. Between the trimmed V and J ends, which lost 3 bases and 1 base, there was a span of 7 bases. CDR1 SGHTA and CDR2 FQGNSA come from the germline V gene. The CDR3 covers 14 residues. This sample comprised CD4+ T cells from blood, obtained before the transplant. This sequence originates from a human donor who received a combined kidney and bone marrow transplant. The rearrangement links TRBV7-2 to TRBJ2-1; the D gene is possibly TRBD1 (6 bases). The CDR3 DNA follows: TGTGCCAGCAGCTTGACAGGATCCTACAATGAGCAGTTCTTC. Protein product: CASSLTGSYNEQFF.